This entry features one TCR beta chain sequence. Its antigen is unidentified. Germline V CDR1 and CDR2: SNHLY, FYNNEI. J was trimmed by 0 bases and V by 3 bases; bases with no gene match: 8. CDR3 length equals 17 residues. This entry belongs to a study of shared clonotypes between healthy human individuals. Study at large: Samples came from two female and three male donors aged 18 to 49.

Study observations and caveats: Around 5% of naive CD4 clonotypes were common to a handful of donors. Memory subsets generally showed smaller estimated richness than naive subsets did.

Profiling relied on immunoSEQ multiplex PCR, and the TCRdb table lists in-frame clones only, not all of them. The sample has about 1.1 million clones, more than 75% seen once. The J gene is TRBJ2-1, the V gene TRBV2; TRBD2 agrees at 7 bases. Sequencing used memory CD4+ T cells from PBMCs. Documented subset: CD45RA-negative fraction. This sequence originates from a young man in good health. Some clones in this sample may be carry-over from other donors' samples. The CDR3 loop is CASSDGLAESSYNEQFF. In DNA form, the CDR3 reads TGTGCCAGCAGTGATGGGCTAGCGGAGAGCTCCTACAATGAGCAGTTCTTC.